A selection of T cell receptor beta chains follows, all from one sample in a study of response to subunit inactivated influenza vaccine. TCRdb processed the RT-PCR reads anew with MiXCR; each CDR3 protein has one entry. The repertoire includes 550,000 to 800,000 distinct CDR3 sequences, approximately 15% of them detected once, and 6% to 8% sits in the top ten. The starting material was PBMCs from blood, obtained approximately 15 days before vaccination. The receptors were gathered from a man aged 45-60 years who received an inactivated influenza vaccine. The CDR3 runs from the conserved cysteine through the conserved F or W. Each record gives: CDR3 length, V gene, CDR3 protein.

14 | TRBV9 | CASSVGGGRDTIYF
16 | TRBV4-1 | CASSQVGLAGGDEQYF
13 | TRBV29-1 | CSVGAESTDTQYF
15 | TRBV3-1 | CASSQAGGGTGELFF
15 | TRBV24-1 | CATSDQTLTGETQYF
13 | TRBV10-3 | CAIGNPGLGIQYF
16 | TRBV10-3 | CAIRSANGQGEEEAFF
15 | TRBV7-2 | CASSLGSIGVGEQFF
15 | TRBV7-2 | CASSLAGTGLEKLFF
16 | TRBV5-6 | CASSSRREYSNQPQHF
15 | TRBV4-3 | CASSQAWEARDTQYF
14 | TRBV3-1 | CASSQHTGTYEQYF
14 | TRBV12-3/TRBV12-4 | CASSLGDRDQPQHF
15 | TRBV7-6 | CASSLSAPNTGELFF